This T cell receptor (beta chain) derives from a study of T cell responses to AZD1222 COVID-19 vaccine. The method was immunoSEQ multiplex PCR; TCRdb's version includes in-frame clones alone and lacks a portion of them. The table shows fewer than 200,000 clones, with around 94% occurring only once. General study findings and limits: Among those given AZD1222, only six were seropositive at baseline. Compared with day 0, the breadth and depth of the Spike-specific TCR repertoire rose significantly after two doses of AZD1222. Reportedly, close to half of spike-specific TCRs are directed against unmutated variant regions. Clonal diversity was possibly underestimated, and the donors were mostly white British, with more females.

This clone was seen once. The target antigen is unknown. This sequence originates from an adult in good health. The starting material was peripheral blood, obtained on day 0 of AZD1222 vaccination.

CDR3 amino acids: CASNNPGTGDNEQFF. CDR3 DNA sequence: TGTGCCAGCAACAACCCCGGGACAGGGGACAATGAGCAGTTCTTC. This sequence joins TRBV11-2 and TRBJ2-1; 10 bases are shared with TRBD1. The V and J ends lost 7 bases and 5 bases, in that order; junction bases with no gene match: 8. Germline CDR1 SGHAT, CDR2 FQNNGV. The CDR3 runs 15 residues.